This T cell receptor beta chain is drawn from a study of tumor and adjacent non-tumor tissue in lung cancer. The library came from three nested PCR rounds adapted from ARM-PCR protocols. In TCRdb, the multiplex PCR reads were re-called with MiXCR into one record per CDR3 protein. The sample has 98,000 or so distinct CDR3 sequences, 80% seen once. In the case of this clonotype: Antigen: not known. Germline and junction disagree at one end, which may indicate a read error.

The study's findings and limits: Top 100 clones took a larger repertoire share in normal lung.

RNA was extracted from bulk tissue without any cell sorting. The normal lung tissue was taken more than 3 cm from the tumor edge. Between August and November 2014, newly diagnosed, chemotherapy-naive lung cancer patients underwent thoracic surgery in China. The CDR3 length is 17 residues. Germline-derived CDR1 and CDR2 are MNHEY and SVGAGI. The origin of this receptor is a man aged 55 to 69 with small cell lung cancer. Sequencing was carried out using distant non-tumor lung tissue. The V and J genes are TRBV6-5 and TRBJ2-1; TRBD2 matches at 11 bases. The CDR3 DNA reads TGTGCCATCAGTTACTCGATCTGGGGACTAGCGGACAATGATCAGGTCTTC. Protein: CAISYSIWGLADNDQVF.